The 15 T cell receptor beta chains in this list originate from one sample, sequenced in a study of blood T cell repertoires in COVID-19. The method was immunoSEQ multiplex PCR; TCRdb's version includes in-frame clones alone and lacks a portion of them. The sample shows roughly 85,000 clones, roughly 90% of them seen only once. The sample consisted of peripheral blood. These receptors were collected from a man aged 45-65 years with active or convalescent COVID-19.

This chain uses TRBV28 with TRBJ2-3; D remains ambiguous. This CDR3 region has 15 residues. The V gene's germline CDR1 is MDHEN and CDR2 SYDVKM. The ends were cut back, 4 bases at V and 2 bases at J, with 13 bases in the middle. This CDR3 is CASSYPPRLTDTQYF. The CDR3 nucleotides read TGTGCCAGCAGTTATCCTCCGAGACTCACAGATACGCAGTATTTT.

The V gene is TRBV10-1, the J gene TRBJ2-1; 10 nucleotides align to TRBD1. The CDR3 consists of 13 residues. The J segment lost 5 bases and the V segment lost 10 bases, leaving 5 bases of the junction unmatched. Germline CDR1 and CDR2: WNHNN and SYGVQD (reference sequence). CDR3: CATTTGGNNEQFF. The CDR3, as DNA: TGCGCCACTACGACAGGGGGCAACAATGAGCAGTTCTTC.

The table lists this clone with a count of one. This rearrangement joins TRBV25-1 to TRBJ1-2, with D possibly TRBD1 on 5 matching bases. This CDR3 is built from 14 residues. The V gene's germline CDR1 is MGHDK and CDR2 SYGVNS. V was cut by 7 bases and J by 4 bases, with 16 bases left in between. The CDR3 region has the DNA TGTGCCAGCAAAAGCGCAGGGCCTCTCTATGGCTACACCTTC. It specifies CASKSAGPLYGYTF.

The chain combines TRBV10-3 with TRBJ2-2, with 8 bases matching TRBD1. Germline V lookup: CDR1 ENHRY, CDR2 SYGVKD. Trimming cost V 7 bases and J 5 bases; bases outside gene matches: 6. The CDR3 runs to 14 residues. CDR3 coding DNA: TGTGCCATCACAGGGGGCGAGACTACCGGGGAGCTGTTTTTT. Its protein product is CAITGGETTGELFF.

The J gene is TRBJ2-5, the V gene TRBV18; no firm D call. This CDR3 comprises 16 residues. V was pared by 3 bases and J by 3 bases, with 17 bases between. The germline V gene encodes CDR1 KGHSH and CDR2 LQKENI. This CDR3 is CASSPPILAAKETQYF. The CDR3, as DNA: TGTGCCAGCTCACCCCCAATTTTAGCAGCTAAAGAGACCCAGTACTTC.

The CDR3 loop is CASIRDTGNTIYF. CDR3 DNA: TGTGCCAGCATCCGGGACACTGGAAACACCATATATTTT. This chain connects TRBV19 to TRBJ1-3, with a tentative D call TRBD1 (6 bases). The CDR3 sequence is 13 residues long. Germline CDR1 LNHDA, CDR2 SQIVND (reference sequence). V was pared by 9 bases and J by 2 bases, with 11 bases between.

V and J are TRBV5-1 and TRBJ2-2; unclear D gene. The germline V gene encodes CDR1 SGHRS and CDR2 YFSETQ. The CDR3 has 16 amino acids. V lost 2 bases and J lost 1, with 12 bases in between. Here the CDR3 reads CASSFQRIRNTGELFF. CDR3 DNA: TGCGCCAGCAGCTTCCAGAGGATCCGGAACACCGGGGAGCTGTTTTTT.

V is TRBV28 and J is TRBJ1-1; 8 nucleotides match TRBD1. The CDR3 spans 13 residues. The V and J ends lost 6 bases and 10 bases, in that order; junction bases with no gene match: 10. Per the germline V gene, CDR1 is MDHEN and CDR2 is SYDVKM. DNA of the CDR3: TGTGCCAGCAGGGACAGGGTATCTTGGGGAGCTTTCTTT. Amino acid sequence: CASRDRVSWGAFF.

The chain carries TRBV29-1 and TRBJ1-5; the match to TRBD1 covers 7 bases. Germline lookup yields CDR1 SQVTM and CDR2 ANQGSEA. The junction had 6 bases not matched to a gene; V was cut back by 1 base and J by 6 bases. This CDR3 region has 14 residues. As DNA, the CDR3 is TGCAGCGTTGAAGTTCAGGGGGGTAGTCAGCCCCAGCATTTT. It is translated as CSVEVQGGSQPQHF.

The CDR3 DNA reads as TGTGCCAGCAGTCTCGGACAGGAGGTCAGCGGAGAGACCCAGTACTTC. Protein sequence: CASSLGQEVSGETQYF. The chain combines TRBV28 with TRBJ2-5, with TRBD1 matching 7 bases. The CDR3 loop spans 16 amino acids. Trimming at V came to 5 bases and at J to 4 bases, leaving 13 bases not matched to a gene. In germline, CDR1 is MDHEN, CDR2 SYDVKM.

This sequence joins TRBV5-1 and TRBJ1-1; D uncertain. The CDR3 is 14 residues long. Germline V gene data show CDR1 as SGHRS and CDR2 as YFSETQ. V lost 6 bases and J 1 base, leaving 13 bases between the germline ends. The chain's CDR3 is CASKASSGNTEAFF. The CDR3 bases are TGCGCCAGCAAAGCTTCGTCGGGGAACACTGAAGCTTTCTTT.

The chain links TRBV2 to TRBJ2-1; D might be TRBD1 (6 bases). This CDR3 contains 11 residues. Per germline, CDR1 SNHLY and CDR2 FYNNEI. Trimming took off 8 bases at V and 5 bases at J, with 7 bases between the two ends. The CDR3 bases are TGTGCCAGCGCAGGGGACAATGAGCAGTTCTTC. Translating it yields CASAGDNEQFF. Full variable domain (rest looked up from reference TRBV2 and TRBJ2-1): EPEVTQTPSHQVTQMGQEVILRCVPISNHLYFYWYRQILGQKVEFLVSFYNNEISEKSEIFDDQFSVERPDGSNFTLKIRSTKLEDSAMYFCASAGDNEQFFGPGTRLTVL.

This sequence joins TRBV7-8 and TRBJ2-5; 8 bases map to TRBD2. The germline V gene has CDR1 SGHVS and CDR2 FQNEAQ. The length of the CDR3 is 15 residues. Germline trimming cut 5 bases from V and 2 bases from J; bases unmatched to any gene: 7. The CDR3 DNA follows: TGTGCCAGCAGCGGGGGGGCTAGCGGGCAAGAGACCCAGTACTTC. As protein: CASSGGASGQETQYF. Full variable domain (missing parts from reference TRBV7-8 and TRBJ2-5): GAGVSQSPRYKVAKRGQDVALRCDPISGHVSLFWYQQALGQGPEFLTYFQNEAQLDKSGLPSDRFFAERPEGSVSTLKIQRTQQEDSAVYLCASSGGASGQETQYFGPGTRLLVL.

The CDR3 sequence: CSVRWAINDGYTF. For the CDR3, the DNA is TGCAGCGTTAGATGGGCTATTAATGATGGCTACACCTTC. The chain couples TRBV29-1 to TRBJ1-2, with unresolved D. This CDR3 comprises 13 residues. Per germline, CDR1 SQVTM and CDR2 ANQGSEA. Trimming took off 5 bases at V and 6 bases at J, with 16 bases between the two ends.

J is TRBJ1-2 and V is TRBV24-1; D gene unclear. There are 14 residues in the CDR3. V was shortened by 3 bases and J by 3 bases, with 10 bases between the two germline ends. Germline CDR1 KGHDR, CDR2 SFDVKD. The chain's CDR3 is CATSDPGRYYGYTF. The DNA of the CDR3 is TGTGCCACCAGTGATCCTGGCAGGTACTATGGCTACACCTTC.